These 12 T cell receptor beta chains originate from one sample sequenced in a study of T cell clones after liver transplantation. The data were produced by immunoSEQ multiplex PCR, yet TCRdb's version contains in-frame clones alone and is incomplete. Of over 50,000 clones in the sample, around 85% were seen once. The sample consisted of CD4+ T cells from blood, taken before liver transplant. Receptors were obtained from a human donor who received a liver transplant.

Written as DNA, the CDR3 is TGCGCCAGCAGCCAAGATCTGACGACTAACTATGGCTACACCTTC. This translates into CASSQDLTTNYGYTF. This chain uses TRBV4-3 with TRBJ1-2; unclear D gene. Germline CDR1 and CDR2: LGHNA and YSLEER. V shed 0 bases and J shed 0 bases, with 8 bases lying between them. There are 15 residues in the CDR3.

This chain joins TRBV18 and TRBJ2-6; TRBD1 matches at 8 bases. The CDR3 runs to 18 residues. Germline values: CDR1 KGHSH, CDR2 LQKENI. Trimming at V came to 0 bases and at J to 5 bases, leaving 9 bases not matched to a gene. DNA for the CDR3: TGTGCCAGCTCACCACCTAGGGACAGGTTTTCTTGGGCCAACGTCCTGACTTTC. Its protein is CASSPPRDRFSWANVLTF.

The rearrangement links TRBV5-4 to TRBJ1-2; 7 nucleotides agree with TRBD1. The germline gives CDR1 SGHNT, CDR2 YYREEE (reference sequence). This CDR3 region has 16 residues. The V gene end was trimmed by 1 base and the J gene end by 6 bases; junction bases not matched to a gene: 12. The DNA of the CDR3 is TGTGCCAGCAGCTTGCAGGGGGTCGCCACCCCCGATGGCTACACCTTC. Protein: CASSLQGVATPDGYTF.

This chain joins TRBV9 and TRBJ2-3; TRBD2 agrees at 9 bases. Germline V CDR1 and CDR2: SGDLS, YYNGEE. The V segment lost 3 bases and the J segment 4 bases; nucleotides outside the gene matches: 9. This CDR3 region has 16 residues. CDR3 sequence reads: CASSAALAGGPDTQYF. Here the CDR3 DNA reads TGTGCCAGCAGCGCCGCCTTGGCGGGGGGGCCAGATACGCAGTATTTT.

The chain combines TRBV19 with TRBJ2-1; D possibly corresponds to TRBD1 (6 bases). Between the trimmed V and J ends, which lost 3 bases and 1 base, there was a span of 10 bases. The germline V gene has CDR1 LNHDA and CDR2 SQIVND (reference sequence). This CDR3 has 15 amino acids. CDR3 in amino acids: CASSIVQGSYNEQFF. CDR3 sequence (DNA): TGTGCCAGTAGTATTGTCCAGGGGTCCTACAATGAGCAGTTCTTC.

The V gene is TRBV5-6, the J gene TRBJ2-2; no clear D gene. V lost 1 base and J lost 4, with 5 bases in between. The CDR3 runs 13 residues. Germline loops: CDR1 SGHDT, CDR2 YYEEEE. The CDR3 loop reads CASSLPFTGELFF. As DNA, the CDR3 is TGTGCCAGCAGCTTGCCCTTCACCGGGGAGCTGTTTTTT.

The chain links TRBV5-5 to TRBJ2-7; 7 positions match TRBD1. This CDR3 comprises 15 residues. With 2 bases clipped from V and 4 bases from J, the junction kept 9 bases outside the gene matches. Germline values: CDR1 SGHKS, CDR2 YYEKEE (reference sequence). The CDR3 reads CASSFSDREGYEQYF. CDR3 in DNA: TGTGCCAGCAGCTTTAGTGACAGGGAAGGGTACGAGCAGTACTTC.

The chain links TRBV11-3 to TRBJ2-5, with D possibly being TRBD2 (6 bases). The V end lost 1 base, the J end lost 9 bases, and 12 bases lay between the germline ends. CDR3 length: 13 residues. Germline assignment: CDR1 SGHNT and CDR2 YENEEA. The CDR3 region has the DNA TGTGCCAGCAGCTTAGGGACCGGAGGGCCCCAGTACTTC. Residues: CASSLGTGGPQYF.

The chain employs TRBV5-1 and TRBJ2-1; the D gene is possibly TRBD2 (5 bases). The V and J ends lost 6 bases and 4 bases respectively, with 8 bases between them. CDR3 size: 12 residues. Germline CDR1 SGHRS, CDR2 YFSETQ. CDR3 amino acids: CASKTGYNEQFF. DNA for the CDR3: TGCGCCAGCAAGACGGGATACAATGAGCAGTTCTTC.

The chain combines TRBV18 with TRBJ1-3, with a possible D match to TRBD1 (5 bases). CDR1 KGHSH and CDR2 LQKENI come from the germline V gene. V was trimmed by 0 bases and J by 7 bases, leaving 13 bases between them. This CDR3 comprises 15 residues. The CDR3 spells CASSPPGETVNTIYF. The CDR3 nucleotides read TGTGCCAGCTCACCACCTGGGGAGACAGTCAACACCATATATTTT.

The chain has TRBV5-4 and TRBJ2-5; TRBD1 aligns across 7 bases. Germline V gene lookup returns CDR1 SGHNT and CDR2 YYREEE (reference sequence). This CDR3 region has 13 residues. V gave up 3 bases and J gave up 8 bases; unmatched junction bases: 7. The CDR3 nucleotides read TGTGCCAGCAGCTCTCTTACAGGGGAAACCCAGTACTTC. Protein sequence: CASSSLTGETQYF.

A few counts support this clone. The V and J genes are TRBV19 and TRBJ1-1, with D unclear. Per germline, CDR1 LNHDA and CDR2 SQIVND (reference sequence). Trimming cost V 4 bases and J 8 bases, with 8 bases left between them. This CDR3 has 11 residues. CDR3: CASSKFIEAFF. For the CDR3, the DNA is TGTGCCAGTAGTAAGTTCATAGAAGCTTTCTTT.